This T cell receptor beta chain was documented in a study of a mutant IDH1 vaccine in newly diagnosed glioma. Comments on this clone: Antigen: not known.

Germline V CDR1 and CDR2: MDHEN, SYDVKM. Trimming removed 6 bases from V and 2 bases from J, with 11 bases in between. CDR3 length: 14 residues. Only in-frame clones appear in the TCRdb table, and some are missing; sequencing was by immunoSEQ multiplex PCR. The sample contains 70,000 to 90,000 clones, roughly nine tenths of which appear only once. Time point noted: week 5, during vaccination. It was 300 ug of mutant IDH1 20-mer peptide that made up each vaccine dose, given with topical imiquimod. Each of the donors came in with new WHO grade 3 or 4 astrocytomas that were IDH1-mutant and ATRX-lost. The material was PBMCs, obtained from a glioma patient whose treatment included an IDH1 peptide vaccine. This clonotype was sampled from a woman aged 45-65 years with glioma. The V and J genes are TRBV28 and TRBJ1-5; weak D call: TRBD1 (5 bases). The CDR3 DNA reads TGTGCCAGCAGGAGGGGACGTGGCAATCAGCCCCAGCATTTT. Translation: CASRRGRGNQPQHF.